This T cell receptor (beta chain) stems from a study of metastatic and nonmetastatic thyroid tumors. Notes on the study in general: Benign nodules were reported to have significantly lower TCR beta diversity than malignant thyroid tumors, in blood and tumor.

Ahead of thyroid surgery, no patient had received treatment of any kind. The CDR3 loop spans 16 amino acids. CDR1 is MDHEN, CDR2 SYDVKM, per germline. V lost 5 bases, J lost 7 bases, and 9 bases stayed unmatched. A few counts support this clone. Its antigen is unidentified. TCRdb called clones again from the PCR reads with MiXCR. The sample lists 20,000 to 25,000 clones, 12% occurring once. This receptor was obtained from a male donor with papillary thyroid cancer or a benign thyroid nodule (not recorded which). Some clones in this sample may be carry-over from other donors' samples. The genes are TRBV28 and TRBJ1-6; 9 nucleotides agree with TRBD1. Sequenced sample: blood. DNA for the CDR3: TGTGCCAGCAGTACCCAAGGACAGGGGTCGAATTCACCCCTCCACTTT. This codes for CASSTQGQGSNSPLHF.